Sequencing of this T cell receptor (beta chain) was carried out in a study of OX40 agonist ivuxolimab in advanced cancers. The method was immunoSEQ multiplex PCR; TCRdb's version includes in-frame clones alone and lacks a portion of them. The data show roughly 24,000 clones, with 84% seen just once and about 17% held by the top ten. V lost 7 bases and J 1 base, leaving 9 bases between the germline ends. Germline V lookup: CDR1 MNHEY, CDR2 SVGAGI. CDR3 size: 13 residues. Any history of autoimmune disease or systemic immunosuppression disqualified patients. On cycle 4 day 1 and cycle 7 day 1, as well as at baseline, blood was sampled.

This specimen was CD4+ or CD8+ T cells sorted from blood, taken in a trial of the OX40 agonist ivuxolimab. This clonotype was obtained from an adult with an advanced solid tumor such as melanoma, head and neck, liver or kidney cancer. J is TRBJ2-3 and V is TRBV6-5; D possibly corresponds to TRBD2 (6 bases). The CDR3 reads CASMGGGTDTQYF. For the CDR3, the DNA is TGTGCCAGCATGGGCGGGGGCACAGATACGCAGTATTTT.